Below, 10 T cell receptor beta chains from the same sample are listed, as sequenced in a study of vaccination and CD4 T cells after COVID-19. No cognate antigen is known for these TCRs. As to treatment: roughly nine-day PBMC culture with coronavirus spike peptide pools or control peptides (ViraFEST assay). Cultured CD4+ T cells had their DNA profiled by the Oncomine TCR Beta short-read assay. From the PCR reads, TCRdb called clonotypes with MiXCR, one entry per CDR3 protein. The table shows 13,000 to 15,000 distinct CDR3 sequences, with 25% to 30% occurring only once. The sequencing input was cultured CD4+ T cells from blood. The receptors were sampled from a human donor with COVID-19.

CDR3 protein: CASSHFRDPAYEQYF. In nucleotides, the CDR3 is TGTGCCAGCAGCCATTTCCGGGACCCCGCATACGAGCAGTACTTC. The J gene is TRBJ2-7, the V gene TRBV11-2, with D perhaps given as TRBD1 or TRBD2 (5 bases each). This CDR3 comprises 15 residues. Germline CDR1 and CDR2: SGHAT and FQNNGV. Trimming removed 5 bases from V and 4 bases from J, with 18 bases in between.

The chain uses TRBV6-1 and TRBJ1-1; 8 bases agree with TRBD1. Germline V gene sequence: CDR1 MNHNS, CDR2 SASEGT. J lost 5 bases, V lost 4 bases, and 6 bases had no gene match. The CDR3 totals 14 residues. This CDR3 reads CASSATGTGTEAFF. The CDR3 DNA reads TGTGCCAGCAGTGCTACCGGGACAGGAACTGAAGCTTTCTTT.

This chain joins TRBV6-1 and TRBJ1-6; 9 bases are a match to TRBD1. Trimming removed 6 bases from V and 8 bases from J; junction bases left unmatched: 2. The CDR3 is 13 residues long. Germline CDR1 and CDR2: MNHNS and SASEGT. CDR3 amino acids: CASRRQGDSPLHF. DNA for the CDR3: TGTGCCAGCAGGAGACAGGGGGATTCACCCCTCCACTTT.

This chain connects TRBV20-1 to TRBJ2-7; D tentatively reads TRBD1 or TRBD2 (5 bases each). The CDR3 totals 17 residues. Trimming took 1 base from V and 2 from J, leaving 21 bases between them. Germline V gene data show CDR1 as DFQATT and CDR2 as SNEGSKA (reference sequence). The chain's CDR3 is CSARGLLGVGLTYEQYF. The DNA for the CDR3 is TGCAGTGCTAGAGGGCTTTTGGGGGTAGGGTTAACCTACGAGCAGTACTTC.

This clonotype was seen a few times. The CDR3 DNA reads as TGTGCCAGCAGTTACTCGAGTATCGGAGAGACCCAGTACTTC. Its protein product is CASSYSSIGETQYF. The rearrangement joins TRBV6-5 to TRBJ2-5; no reliable D call. Germline V CDR1 and CDR2: MNHEY, SVGAGI. Trimming left V 0 bases short and J 4 bases short, with 9 bases between. CDR3 size: 14 residues.

The V and J genes are TRBV6-1 and TRBJ1-1, with no clear D. The CDR3 length is 12 residues. The germline V gene encodes CDR1 MNHNS and CDR2 SASEGT. V was trimmed by 8 bases and J by 4 bases, leaving 11 bases between them. CDR3 nucleotide sequence: TGTGCCAGCGCCCGTATGGGCACTGAAGCTTTCTTT. Protein product: CASARMGTEAFF.

This clonotype was observed a few times. The chain is built from TRBV6-1 and TRBJ1-1, with TRBD1 matching 9 bases. The CDR3 loop spans 14 amino acids. V lost 5 bases to trimming and J lost 6 bases; unmatched junction nucleotides: 7. CDR1 is MNHNS and CDR2 is SASEGT in the germline V gene. CDR3 sequence: CASSRGQGRAEAFF. The CDR3 nucleotides are TGTGCCAGCAGTCGAGGACAGGGGAGAGCTGAAGCTTTCTTT.

V gene TRBV10-2 combines with J gene TRBJ1-6; tentative D call: TRBD1 (5 bases). CDR3 size: 14 residues. Per germline, CDR1 WSHSY and CDR2 SAAADI. V lost 4 bases and J 11 bases, leaving 15 bases between the germline ends. DNA of the CDR3: TGCGCCAGCAGTGGGACCTCGGACACCCCACCCCTCCACTTT. As protein: CASSGTSDTPPLHF.

This chain connects TRBV20-1 to TRBJ2-7, with TRBD1 matching 8 bases. The germline V gene has CDR1 DFQATT and CDR2 SNEGSKA (reference sequence). There are 13 residues in the CDR3. Trimming at V came to 6 bases and at J to 5 bases, leaving 9 bases not matched to a gene. The CDR3 loop is CSAVRTGIHEQYF. In nucleotides, the CDR3 is TGCAGTGCCGTCCGGACAGGGATACACGAGCAGTACTTC.

The chain carries TRBV5-6 and TRBJ2-7; tentative D call: TRBD1 (5 bases). This CDR3 is 15 amino acids long. CDR1 and CDR2 from the germline V gene are SGHDT and YYEEEE. The V gene lost 0 bases and the J gene lost 0 bases, with 10 bases spanning the gap. In DNA form, the CDR3 reads TGTGCCAGCAGCTTGGGGGGCGCCGGCTCCTACGAGCAGTACTTC. Amino acids: CASSLGGAGSYEQYF.